Listed here is a single T cell receptor beta chain. Antigen: not known. Sequencing used immunoSEQ multiplex PCR; TCRdb keeps in-frame clones, though not all of them. The table has fewer than 100,000 clones, around 83% seen once. The junction had 15 bases not matched to a gene; V was cut back by 7 bases and J by 0 bases. The CDR3 covers 18 residues. The data belong to a study of T cell responses to AZD1222 COVID-19 vaccine. Points from the study as a whole: Vaccination with two AZD1222 doses was followed by a rise in Spike-specific TCR breadth and depth. Baseline serology detected seropositivity in only five or six AZD1222 recipients.

The gene calls are TRBV23-1 and TRBJ1-5; 7 bases are a match to TRBD1. TRBV23-1 is labeled an ORF, and its function is uncertain. The input for sequencing was peripheral blood, taken on day 0 of AZD1222 vaccination. The clonotype was recovered from an adult in good health. CDR3 bases: TGCGCCAGCACCCCCAGAGAGAAGGGGGCATATAGCAATCAGCCCCAGCATTTT. Translation gives CASTPREKGAYSNQPQHF.